This TCR beta chain was sequenced for a study of CD8 T cells in Susac syndrome (dated by TCRdb to 2018 to 2020). For context, the study as a whole: Whether CD8+ T cell activation and differentiation in Susac syndrome was antigen driven was tested using repertoire sequencing. General conclusions and limits of the study: The TCR sequencing and HLA analysis was acknowledged to have included a relatively small number of individuals.

Worth noting for this clonotype: Its binding antigen is unknown. Base qualities are not at hand, and no much larger clone is one base apart.

Trimming at the junction amounts to 0 bases on V and 7 bases on J, and the germline ends lie 10 bases apart. In the germline V gene (reference sequence), CDR1 corresponds to SGHNT and CDR2 to YYREEE. From cysteine to phenylalanine, the CDR3 is 14 amino acids long. Only CDR3 DNA remains: 42 bases, in frame from the first base. RNA was extracted using the RNeasy kit, and roughly 0.5 to 1 ug of the RNA was reverse transcribed with random hexamers. The immunoSEQ multiplex PCR assay, which covers 54 Vbeta and 13 Jbeta segments, was used to amplify TCR beta CDR3 regions. PCR amplification bias was corrected using a synthetic template baseline for primer optimization and computational correction. Per the source publication's procedure: Reads were annotated to V, D and J genes per IMGT and analyzed with immunoSEQ Analyzer, keeping only productive sequences. Clonality was computed as one minus Shannon entropy normalized by log2 of the number of productive unique sequences. Public and private clones were assessed among the 100 most prevalent clones of each patient and control. Clones were defined as Susac-specific if absent from the healthy and MS cohorts, from around 1,000 published viral clones and from other ImmuneACCESS disease sequences. TCRdb reanalyzed the raw reads on its own, using fastp at Q25 for trimming and MiXCR for clone calling, and kept in-frame beta chains. Each entry is one CDR3 protein sequence, shown with its most common DNA and genes. The V and J calls and clone size come from TCRdb's table, not from the authors' own analysis. In this sample the table shows roughly 180,000 distinct CDR3 sequences, 93% of which occur a single time. The ten most abundant clones make up roughly 0.098% of the sample.

Peripheral blood CD8+ and CD4+ T cells from healthy donors, Susac syndrome patients and multiple sclerosis patients were profiled using high-throughput TCR beta sequencing. The multiple sclerosis controls were treatment-naive patients who had stable or active relapsing-remitting disease and met the revised McDonald criteria. Bulk CD8+ and CD4+ T cells were purified magnetically by negative isolation, whereas CD8+ TEMRA cells were enriched by FACS. Blood was collected in EDTA tubes and processed within 24 hours, with PBMCs isolated through density gradient centrifugation. PBMCs destined for TCR sequencing were cryopreserved in liquid nitrogen and later thawed in a 37 °C water bath. The sorted or isolated CD4+, CD8+ and CD8+ TEMRA cells had a purity of 90% or higher.

The chain employs TRBV5-4 and TRBJ2-2, with no confident D gene call. This TCR came from a human donor with multiple sclerosis. The specimen was CD4+ T cells from PBMCs. The sequenced DNA: TGTGCCAGCAGCTTGGATCTGGACGTCGGGGAGCTGTTTTTT. Translated, it reads CASSLDLDVGELFF. Reference TRBV5-4 and TRBJ2-2 genes cover what lies past the CDR3, so the full variable domain is ETGVTQSPTHLIKTRGQQVTLRCSSQSGHNTVSWYQQALGQGPQFIFQYYREEENGRGNFPPRFSGLQFPNYSSELNVNALELDDSALYLCASSLDLDVGELFFGEGSRLTVL.